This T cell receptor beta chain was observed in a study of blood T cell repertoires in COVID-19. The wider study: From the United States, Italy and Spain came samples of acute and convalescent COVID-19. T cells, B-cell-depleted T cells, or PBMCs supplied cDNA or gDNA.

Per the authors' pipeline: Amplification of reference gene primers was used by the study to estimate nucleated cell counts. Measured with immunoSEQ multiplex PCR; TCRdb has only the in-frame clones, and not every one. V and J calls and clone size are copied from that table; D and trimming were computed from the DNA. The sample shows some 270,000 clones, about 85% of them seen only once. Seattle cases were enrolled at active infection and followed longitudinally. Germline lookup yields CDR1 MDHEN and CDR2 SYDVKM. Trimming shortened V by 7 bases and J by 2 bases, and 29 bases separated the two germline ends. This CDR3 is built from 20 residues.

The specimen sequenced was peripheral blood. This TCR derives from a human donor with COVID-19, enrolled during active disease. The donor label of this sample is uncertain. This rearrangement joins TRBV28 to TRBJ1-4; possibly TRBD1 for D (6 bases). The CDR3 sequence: CASKMVVRDTETATNEKLFF. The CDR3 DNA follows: TGTGCCAGCAAAATGGTGGTTAGGGACACCGAGACGGCGACTAATGAAAAACTGTTTTTT. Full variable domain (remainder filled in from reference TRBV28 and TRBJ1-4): DVKVTQSSRYLVKRTGEKVFLECVQDMDHENMFWYRQDPGLGLRLIYFSYDVKMKEKGDIPEGYSVSREKKERFSLILESASTNQTSMYLCASKMVVRDTETATNEKLFFGSGTQLSVL.